These T cell receptor beta chains were read from a single sample in a study of identical twins. MiXCR, applied by TCRdb to the 5' RACE reads, yields one record per CDR3 protein. The sample includes around 250,000 distinct CDR3 sequences, 9.5% to 15% of them seen just once. The same sample was also studied in work on yellow fever vaccine responses in identical twins.

Material: memory (CD45RO+) T cells sorted from blood. These receptors all stem from a woman aged 18-29 years in good health. The CDR3 runs from the conserved cysteine through the conserved F or W. Fields, in order: J gene, CDR3 length, D gene, V gene, clone size, CDR3 DNA, CDR3 protein. The D gene is left open where the match is weak. A row's size may be missing; if present it is once, few, many or a size class.

TRBJ2-1 | 11 | . | TRBV29-1 | . | TGCAGCGTTGGAAATACAAACGAGCAGTTCTTC | CSVGNTNEQFF
TRBJ2-2 | 16 | . | TRBV4-3 | many | TGCGCCAGCAGCCGTTTCTTCACAGGGACCACCGGGGAGCTGTTTTTT | CASSRFFTGTTGELFF
TRBJ2-5 | 16 | TRBD2 | TRBV27 | . | TGTGCCAGCAGTTGGCGAGCGGGGGGTAGCCAAGAGACCCAGTACTTC | CASSWRAGGSQETQYF
TRBJ2-5 | 16 | TRBD1 | TRBV20-1 | . | TGCAGTGCTAGATCACTAGAGACAGGGTCCTTCGAGACCCAGTACTTC | CSARSLETGSFETQYF
TRBJ2-2 | 13 | . | TRBV12-3/TRBV12-4 | many | TGTGCCAGCAGTTTAGTCGCGATCGGGGAGCTGTTTTTT | CASSLVAIGELFF
TRBJ2-2 | 19 | . | TRBV14 | many | TGTGCCAGCAGCCAAGATCAAGAGAAGTTATACTTTAACACCGGGGAGCTGTTTTTT | CASSQDQEKLYFNTGELFF
TRBJ2-5 | 11 | . | TRBV19 | few | TGTGCCAGTAGTGGACCATCGGCCCAGTACTTC | CASSGPSAQYF
TRBJ2-1 | 16 | TRBD1 | TRBV6-5 | few | TGTGCCAGCAGTTACTCGGGGACAGGGACCTACAATGAGCAGTTCTTC | CASSYSGTGTYNEQFF
TRBJ2-1 | 15 | . | TRBV4-1 | . | TGCGCCAGCAGAGCAACAGGGACCTTACACAATGAGCAGTTCTTC | CASRATGTLHNEQFF
TRBJ2-1 | 16 | . | TRBV20-1 | few | TGCAGTGCCGACACAGGGACTGGGGACTCCTACAATGAGCAGTTCTTC | CSADTGTGDSYNEQFF
TRBJ2-2 | 12 | . | TRBV29-1 | few | TGCAGCGTTGACATAGGACCCGGGGAGCTGTTTTTT | CSVDIGPGELFF
TRBJ2-7 | 13 | TRBD2 | TRBV20-1 | . | TGCAGTGCTGTTAGCGGGGGTTCCTACGAGCAGTACTTC | CSAVSGGSYEQYF
TRBJ2-3 | 16 | TRBD1 | TRBV5-5 | many | TGTGCCAGCAGCCTTAGGACAGGTTCCCTTGCAGATACGCAGTATTTT | CASSLRTGSLADTQYF